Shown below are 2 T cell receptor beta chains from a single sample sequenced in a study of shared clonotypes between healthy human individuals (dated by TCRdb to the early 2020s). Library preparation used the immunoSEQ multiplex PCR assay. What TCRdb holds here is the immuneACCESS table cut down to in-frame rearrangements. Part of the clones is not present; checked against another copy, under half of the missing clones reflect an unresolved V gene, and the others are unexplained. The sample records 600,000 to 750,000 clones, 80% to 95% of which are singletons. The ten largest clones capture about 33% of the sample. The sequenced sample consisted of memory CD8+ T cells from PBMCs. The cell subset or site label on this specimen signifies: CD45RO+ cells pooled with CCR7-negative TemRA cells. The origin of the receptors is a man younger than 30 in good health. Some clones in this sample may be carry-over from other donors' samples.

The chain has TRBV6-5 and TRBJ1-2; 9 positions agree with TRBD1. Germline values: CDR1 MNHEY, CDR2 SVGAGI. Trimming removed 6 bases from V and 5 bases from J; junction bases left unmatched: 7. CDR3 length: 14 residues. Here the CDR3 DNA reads TGTGCCAGCAGGGGAGGGACAGGGAAGTATGGCTACACCTTC. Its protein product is CASRGGTGKYGYTF.

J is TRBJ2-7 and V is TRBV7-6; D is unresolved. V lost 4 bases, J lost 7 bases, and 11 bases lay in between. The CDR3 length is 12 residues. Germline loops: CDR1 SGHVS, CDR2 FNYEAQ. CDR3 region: CASSSREDEQYF. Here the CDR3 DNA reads TGTGCCAGCAGCTCTAGAGAGGATGAGCAGTACTTC.